This entry lists 6 T cell receptor beta chains sequenced from one sample in a study of low-dose radiotherapy and immunotherapy resistance in tumors. Described time point: before trial treatment. cDNA synthesis used a TRAV/TRBV-specific primer set for both chains. It was with a constant-region primer and a V-primer adapter that TCRs were amplified over 20 PCR cycles. MiXCR, applied by TCRdb to the reads, yields one record per CDR3 protein. The sample holds around 99,000 distinct CDR3 sequences, roughly a tenth seen once. The source material was PBMCs, sampled before treatment. The receptors were gathered from a male donor with prostate cancer.

This clonotype was detected ten times or more. The CDR3 sequence: CASSRWSGLRPLEQYF. DNA of the CDR3: TGTGCCAGCAGCCGTTGGTCGGGACTGCGTCCCCTCGAGCAGTACTTC. The chain has TRBV7-2 and TRBJ2-7, with TRBD2 as a possible D gene (6 bases). Germline V gives CDR1 SGHTA, CDR2 FQGNSA. CDR3 size: 16 residues. V was clipped by 5 bases and J by 6 bases, with 23 bases between them. Full variable domain (remainder filled in from reference TRBV7-2 and TRBJ2-7): GAGVSQSPSNKVTEKGKDVELRCDPISGHTALYWYRQSLGQGLEFLIYFQGNSAPDKSGLPSDRFSAERTGGSVSTLTIQRTQQEDSAVYLCASSRWSGLRPLEQYFGPGTRLTVT.

This clonotype was seen more than once but under ten times. V is TRBV14 and J is TRBJ2-1; possibly TRBD2 for D (5 bases). Germline CDR1 reads SGHDN; CDR2 reads FVKESK. Trimming pared 4 bases from V and 2 bases from J, leaving 12 bases between. This CDR3 has 15 amino acids. CDR3 loop: CASSPDSRAYNEQFF. The CDR3 DNA reads as TGTGCCAGCAGCCCCGACTCGCGGGCCTACAATGAGCAGTTCTTC.

The table lists this clonotype with many counts. The chain combines TRBV19 with TRBJ2-7, with D perhaps matching TRBD1 or TRBD2 (5 bases each). V lost 5 bases and J lost 6, with 14 bases in between. This CDR3 comprises 13 residues. Germline V CDR1 and CDR2: LNHDA, SQIVND (reference sequence). This CDR3 reads CASSAGTPGEQYF. For the CDR3, the DNA is TGTGCCAGTAGTGCCGGGACCCCGGGCGAGCAGTACTTC. The full variable domain, in which reference TRBV19 and TRBJ2-7 provide the parts outside the CDR3, is DGGITQSPKYLFRKEGQNVTLSCEQNLNHDAMYWYRQDPGQGLRLIYYSQIVNDFQKGDIAEGYSVSREKKESFPLTVTSAQKNPTAFYLCASSAGTPGEQYFGPGTRLTVT.

This clonotype was counted many times. The chain joins TRBV18 to TRBJ2-7; D remains ambiguous. V was cut by 6 bases and J by 1 base, with 10 bases left in between. Germline values: CDR1 KGHSH, CDR2 LQKENI. The CDR3 consists of 13 residues. For the CDR3, the DNA is TGTGCCAGCTCTGGAGACGTGTCCTACGAGCAGTACTTC. Amino acid sequence: CASSGDVSYEQYF. The variable domain in full, with the rest retrieved from reference TRBV18 and TRBJ2-7, is NAGVMQNPRHLVRRRGQEARLRCSPMKGHSHVYWYRQLPEEGLKFMVYLQKENIIDESGMPKERFSAEFPKEGPSILRIQQVVRGDSAAYFCASSGDVSYEQYFGPGTRLTVT.

This clonotype was found many times. This sequence joins TRBV7-9 and TRBJ2-1; D not resolved. CDR1 is SEHNR, CDR2 FQNEAQ, per germline (reference sequence). V dropped 5 bases and J dropped 9 bases, with 11 bases sitting between them. The CDR3 runs 12 residues. The CDR3 loop reads CASSAELGEQFF. CDR3 sequence (DNA): TGTGCCAGCAGCGCGGAGCTCGGTGAGCAGTTCTTC.

On this clonotype itself: This sequence may be a read error, since a much larger clone differs from it by one base. J is TRBJ2-7 and V is TRBV6-6, with TRBD1 matching over 10 bases. The V and J ends lost 6 bases and 6 bases, in that order; junction bases with no gene match: 11. This CDR3 comprises 15 residues. CDR1 and CDR2 from the germline V gene are MNHNY and SVGAGI (reference sequence). The CDR3 DNA reads as TGTGCCAGCAGGGGGGGGGACAGGGGCTACGGCGAGCAGTACTTC. Its translation is CASRGGDRGYGEQYF.